Listed below are T cell receptor beta chains from one sample, sequenced in a study of T cell changes during pregnancy in multiple sclerosis. TCRdb keeps only in-frame clones here, not all; method: immunoSEQ multiplex PCR. The sample lists tens of thousands of clones; roughly nine tenths were seen once. The input for sequencing was peripheral blood, taken in the third trimester of pregnancy. These receptors were obtained from a female donor with multiple sclerosis, enrolled in a pregnancy study. CDR3s include the opening cysteine and the closing phenylalanine or tryptophan. The D gene is left open where the match is weak. Clone size, where shown, is once, few, many, or a class for clones that have expanded.

.,TRBV28,TRBD1,TRBJ2-7,TGTGCCAGCAGTCTTGACAGGGGACACGAGCAGTACTTC,CASSLDRGHEQYF
.,TRBV5-5,.,TRBJ2-2,TGTGCCAGCAGCCGGGTCGGGGGGAACACCGGGGAGCTGTTTTTT,CASSRVGGNTGELFF
.,TRBV2,TRBD1,TRBJ2-7,TGTGGTGCGGCGGGACAGGGTGGCTACGAGCAGTACTTC,CGAAGQGGYEQYF
.,TRBV5-5,TRBD2,TRBJ2-1,TGTGCCAGCAGCTTGGCCAGCGGGGTATACAATGAGCAGTTCTTC,CASSLASGVYNEQFF
once,TRBV6-5,TRBD1,TRBJ2-7,TGTGCCAGCAGTTCGGAATCGACAGGGGCGTTTGACGAGCAGTACTTC,CASSSESTGAFDEQYF
.,TRBV7-6,TRBD2,TRBJ2-5,TGTGCCAGCAGCTTCAGACTAGCGGGACGAGAAGAGACCCAGTACTTC,CASSFRLAGREETQYF
.,TRBV7-8,.,TRBJ2-3,TGTGCCAGCAGCTCACGGGAGAGTAACACAGATACGCAGTATTTT,CASSSRESNTDTQYF
.,TRBV7-2,.,TRBJ2-1,TGTGCCAGCAGCTTAGGACCGACTAGCTACAATGAGCAGTTCTTC,CASSLGPTSYNEQFF
.,TRBV6-4,.,TRBJ1-2,TGTGCCAGCAGCCTGACCCGGGGTTATGGCTACACCTTC,CASSLTRGYGYTF
.,TRBV30,.,TRBJ1-5,TGTGCCTGGAGTGTACCCAGTCAGCCCCAGCATTTT,CAWSVPSQPQHF
.,TRBV12-5,.,TRBJ1-2,TGTGCTAGTGAACATAACTATGGCTACACCTTC,CASEHNYGYTF
once,TRBV18,TRBD2,TRBJ2-1,TGTGCCAGCTCAAGGACTAGCGAAAGGTATAGCTCCTACAATGAGCAGTTCTTC,CASSRTSERYSSYNEQFF
.,TRBV7-2,.,TRBJ1-2,TGTGCCAGCAGCTTATCGGGGGGCTTAGGCTACACCTTC,CASSLSGGLGYTF
.,TRBV6-1,TRBD2,TRBJ2-7,TGTGCCAGCGTAGGACTAGCGAGTAAGCAGTACTTC,CASVGLASKQYF
.,TRBV28,TRBD2,TRBJ2-1,TGTGCCAGCACCCCTTTGGAGGGCGGGAGGGGGAACGATGAGCAGTTCTTC,CASTPLEGGRGNDEQFF
.,TRBV5-1,TRBD1,TRBJ2-2,TGCGCCAGCAGCTTGGCATTCGGACAGGGGAACACCGGGGAGCTGTTTTTT,CASSLAFGQGNTGELFF
.,TRBV4-2,TRBD1,TRBJ1-4,TGTGCCAGCAGCCTCGGGACCGGGACAGTTAATGAAAAACTGTTTTTT,CASSLGTGTVNEKLFF
.,TRBV10-2,.,TRBJ1-5,TGCGCCAGGAGGGGGAAAGATCAGCCCCAGCATTTT,CARRGKDQPQHF
.,TRBV6-1,.,TRBJ2-2,TGTGCCAGCAGTGGGACGGGCCTCGGGCAGGGTGTCACCGGGGAGCTGTTTTTT,CASSGTGLGQGVTGELFF
.,TRBV5-6,TRBD2,TRBJ2-3,TGTGCCAGCAGCCGGGGACTAGCGGGGCTCACAGATACGCAGTATTTT,CASSRGLAGLTDTQYF
.,TRBV9,TRBD2,TRBJ2-1,TGTGCCAGCAGCGCGGAAAGGGGAGGGGAGCGGAACAATGAGCAGTTCTTC,CASSAERGGERNNEQFF
.,TRBV7-7,TRBD2,TRBJ2-5,TGTGCTAGCAGCTTAGTGGGGAAGGGAGGGGAGACCCAGTACTTC,CASSLVGKGGETQYF
.,TRBV25-1,.,TRBJ1-1,TGTGCCAGCAGTGAAGCTTACATATCCGAAGCTTTCTTT,CASSEAYISEAFF
.,TRBV10-3,TRBD1,TRBJ2-5,TGTGCCATCACCCCGGACAGGGGGGAGACCCAGTACTTC,CAITPDRGETQYF
.,TRBV4-1,TRBD1,TRBJ2-7,TGCGCCAGCAGCCAAGGGACAGGGGGGAGCTACGAGCAGTACTTC,CASSQGTGGSYEQYF
.,TRBV7-2,TRBD2,TRBJ2-5,TGTGCCAGCAGCACAGGGACTAGCGGGTTTCAAGAGACCCAGTACTTC,CASSTGTSGFQETQYF
.,TRBV30,TRBD2,TRBJ2-1,TGTGCCTGGAGTGTAAGGCTAGCGGACAATGAGCAGTTCTTC,CAWSVRLADNEQFF
.,TRBV11-2,TRBD2,TRBJ2-7,TGTGCCAGCGGCGGGAGTGGAGACGAGCAGTACTTC,CASGGSGDEQYF
.,TRBV6-4,TRBD2,TRBJ2-7,TGTGCCAGCAGTGACTCAGGGGGACAGCTTCTTAGCGGGAGGGCCACCTACGAGCAGTACTTC,CASSDSGGQLLSGRATYEQYF
.,TRBV2,.,TRBJ1-4,TGTGCCAGCAGAATCGACAGCCTTAATGAAAAACTGTTTTTT,CASRIDSLNEKLFF
.,TRBV6-5,TRBD2,TRBJ2-2,TGTGCCAGCGGGAGGGCCGCCGGGGAGCTGTTTTTT,CASGRAAGELFF
.,TRBV10-2,.,TRBJ1-5,TGCGCCACCACAGGTTATAGCAATCAGCCCCAGCATTTT,CATTGYSNQPQHF
.,TRBV5-1,TRBD2,TRBJ2-2,TGCGCCAGCAGTCAAAGCCAGCGGGAGCTCACCGGGGAGCTGTTTTTT,CASSQSQRELTGELFF
.,TRBV29-1,TRBD2,TRBJ2-3,TGCAGCGTTGAAAGGGGAAGCGGGAGTATCTCAGATACGCAGTATTTT,CSVERGSGSISDTQYF
.,TRBV11-2,TRBD1,TRBJ2-7,TGTGCCAGCAGCCGACAGGGCTACGAGCAGTACTTC,CASSRQGYEQYF
.,TRBV19,.,TRBJ1-1,TGTGCCAGTATAGGATACAGCAAACCCTCTGAAGCTTTCTTT,CASIGYSKPSEAFF
.,TRBV27,TRBD2,TRBJ2-1,TGTGCCAGCAGCGCGGGAGGATCCTACAATGAGCAGTTCTTC,CASSAGGSYNEQFF
.,TRBV4-2,.,TRBJ1-2,TGTGCCAGCAGCCAAGATGACGGGGACTATGGCTACACCTTC,CASSQDDGDYGYTF
.,TRBV2,TRBD1,TRBJ2-5,TGTGCCAGCAGTGATCTCAGGGGACAGAACTATAGAGAGACCCAGTACTTC,CASSDLRGQNYRETQYF
.,TRBV21-1,.,TRBJ1-5,TGTGCCAGCTCCTCGGCGGAGGACAGGGGTAACATCAATCAGCCCCAGCATTTT,CASSSAEDRGNINQPQHF
.,TRBV5-4,TRBD2,TRBJ2-7,TGTGCCAGCAGTCTTAGCGGGCTACCCAACGAAAAAACCTACGAGCAGTACTTC,CASSLSGLPNEKTYEQYF
.,TRBV27,TRBD2,TRBJ2-5,TGTGCCAGCAGTCCTTCAACCGGGACTACTGAGACCCAGTACTTC,CASSPSTGTTETQYF
.,TRBV7-4,TRBD1,TRBJ1-3,TGTGCCAGCAGCTTAGGTGGTCGTCAGGGGGAAGTCTCTGGAAACACCATATATTTT,CASSLGGRQGEVSGNTIYF
.,TRBV6-1,TRBD1,TRBJ2-7,TGTGCCAGCAGTCAAGAGGGGGCCTATGGCGAGCAGTACTTC,CASSQEGAYGEQYF
.,TRBV7-2,.,TRBJ1-5,TGTGCCAGCAGCTGGAAGGAGGATCAGCCCCAGCATTTT,CASSWKEDQPQHF
.,TRBV5-1,TRBD1,TRBJ2-5,TGCGCCAGCAGCCCCTCCGGACAGGAACAAGAGACCCAGTACTTC,CASSPSGQEQETQYF
.,TRBV2,.,TRBJ1-2,TGTGCCAGCACTGGAGGGACTCCAAAGGGCTATGGCTACACCTTC,CASTGGTPKGYGYTF
.,TRBV28,TRBD2,TRBJ2-5,TGTGCCAGCAGTTTGCAGCGGGAGACTTTACAAGAGACCCAGTACTTC,CASSLQRETLQETQYF
.,TRBV5-6,.,TRBJ2-4,TGTGCCAGCAGCCGTCTTGAGCGGGTTGACGACATTCAGTACTTC,CASSRLERVDDIQYF